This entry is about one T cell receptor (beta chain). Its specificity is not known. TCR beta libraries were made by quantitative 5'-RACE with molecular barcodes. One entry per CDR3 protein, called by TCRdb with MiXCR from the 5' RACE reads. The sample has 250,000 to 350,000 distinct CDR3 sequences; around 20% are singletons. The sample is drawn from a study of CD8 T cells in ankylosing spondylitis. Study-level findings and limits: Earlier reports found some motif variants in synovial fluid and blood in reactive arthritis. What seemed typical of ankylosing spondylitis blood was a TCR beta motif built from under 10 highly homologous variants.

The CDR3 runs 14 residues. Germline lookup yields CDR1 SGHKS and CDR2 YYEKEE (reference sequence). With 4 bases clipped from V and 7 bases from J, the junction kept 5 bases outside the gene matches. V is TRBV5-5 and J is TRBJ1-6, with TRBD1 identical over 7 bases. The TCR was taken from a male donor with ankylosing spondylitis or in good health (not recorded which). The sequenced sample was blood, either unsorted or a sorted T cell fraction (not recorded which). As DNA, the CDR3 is TGTGCCAGCAGCCGCCGGGACAGAAATTCACCCCTCCACTTT. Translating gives CASSRRDRNSPLHF.